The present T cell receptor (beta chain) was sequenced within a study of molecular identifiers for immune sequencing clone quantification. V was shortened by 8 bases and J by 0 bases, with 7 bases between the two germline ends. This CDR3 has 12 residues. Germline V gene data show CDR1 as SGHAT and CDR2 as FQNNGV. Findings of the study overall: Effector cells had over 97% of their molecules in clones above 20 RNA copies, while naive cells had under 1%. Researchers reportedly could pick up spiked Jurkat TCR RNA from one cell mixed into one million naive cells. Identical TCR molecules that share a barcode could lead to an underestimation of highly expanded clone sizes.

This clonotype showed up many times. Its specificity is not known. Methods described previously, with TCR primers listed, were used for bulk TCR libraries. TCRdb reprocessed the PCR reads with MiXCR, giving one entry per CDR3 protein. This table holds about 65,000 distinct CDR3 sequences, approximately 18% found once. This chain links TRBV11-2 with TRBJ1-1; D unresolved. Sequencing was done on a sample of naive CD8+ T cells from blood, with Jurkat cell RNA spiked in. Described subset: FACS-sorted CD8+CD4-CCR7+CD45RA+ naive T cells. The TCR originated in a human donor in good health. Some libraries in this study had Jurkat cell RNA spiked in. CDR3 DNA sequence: TGTGCCAGCCAAAACATGAACACTGAAGCTTTCTTT. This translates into CASQNMNTEAFF.